This is a list of T cell receptor beta chains from one sample in a study of metastatic and nonmetastatic thyroid tumors. TCRdb re-clonotyped the PCR reads through MiXCR. The sample holds roughly 35,000 clones, about a sixth seen once. Sequenced input: blood. Every receptor here comes from a female donor with papillary thyroid cancer or a benign thyroid nodule (not recorded which). Some clones in this sample may be carry-over from other donors' samples. Each CDR3 is given with its conserved first and last residue. Each record gives: D gene, clone size, V gene, J gene, CDR3 protein, CDR3 DNA. The D gene is left open where the match is weak. Clone size is not always given. Where it is, it says once, few, many or a class for expanded clones.

-,many,TRBV27,TRBJ2-1,CASKGGNYNEQFF,TGTGCCAGCAAGGGGGGGAACTACAATGAGCAGTTCTTC
TRBD2,many,TRBV30,TRBJ2-1,CAWDTSGGNEQFF,TGTGCCTGGGACACTAGCGGGGGGAATGAGCAGTTCTTC
-,-,TRBV4-1,TRBJ1-1,CVSSQDRSEAFF,TGCGTCAGCAGCCAAGATAGGAGTGAAGCTTTCTTT
TRBD1,many,TRBV5-1,TRBJ2-3,CASSRALPTGELGDTQYF,TGCGCCAGCAGCCGTGCCCTACCGACAGGGGAGTTAGGAGATACGCAGTATTTT